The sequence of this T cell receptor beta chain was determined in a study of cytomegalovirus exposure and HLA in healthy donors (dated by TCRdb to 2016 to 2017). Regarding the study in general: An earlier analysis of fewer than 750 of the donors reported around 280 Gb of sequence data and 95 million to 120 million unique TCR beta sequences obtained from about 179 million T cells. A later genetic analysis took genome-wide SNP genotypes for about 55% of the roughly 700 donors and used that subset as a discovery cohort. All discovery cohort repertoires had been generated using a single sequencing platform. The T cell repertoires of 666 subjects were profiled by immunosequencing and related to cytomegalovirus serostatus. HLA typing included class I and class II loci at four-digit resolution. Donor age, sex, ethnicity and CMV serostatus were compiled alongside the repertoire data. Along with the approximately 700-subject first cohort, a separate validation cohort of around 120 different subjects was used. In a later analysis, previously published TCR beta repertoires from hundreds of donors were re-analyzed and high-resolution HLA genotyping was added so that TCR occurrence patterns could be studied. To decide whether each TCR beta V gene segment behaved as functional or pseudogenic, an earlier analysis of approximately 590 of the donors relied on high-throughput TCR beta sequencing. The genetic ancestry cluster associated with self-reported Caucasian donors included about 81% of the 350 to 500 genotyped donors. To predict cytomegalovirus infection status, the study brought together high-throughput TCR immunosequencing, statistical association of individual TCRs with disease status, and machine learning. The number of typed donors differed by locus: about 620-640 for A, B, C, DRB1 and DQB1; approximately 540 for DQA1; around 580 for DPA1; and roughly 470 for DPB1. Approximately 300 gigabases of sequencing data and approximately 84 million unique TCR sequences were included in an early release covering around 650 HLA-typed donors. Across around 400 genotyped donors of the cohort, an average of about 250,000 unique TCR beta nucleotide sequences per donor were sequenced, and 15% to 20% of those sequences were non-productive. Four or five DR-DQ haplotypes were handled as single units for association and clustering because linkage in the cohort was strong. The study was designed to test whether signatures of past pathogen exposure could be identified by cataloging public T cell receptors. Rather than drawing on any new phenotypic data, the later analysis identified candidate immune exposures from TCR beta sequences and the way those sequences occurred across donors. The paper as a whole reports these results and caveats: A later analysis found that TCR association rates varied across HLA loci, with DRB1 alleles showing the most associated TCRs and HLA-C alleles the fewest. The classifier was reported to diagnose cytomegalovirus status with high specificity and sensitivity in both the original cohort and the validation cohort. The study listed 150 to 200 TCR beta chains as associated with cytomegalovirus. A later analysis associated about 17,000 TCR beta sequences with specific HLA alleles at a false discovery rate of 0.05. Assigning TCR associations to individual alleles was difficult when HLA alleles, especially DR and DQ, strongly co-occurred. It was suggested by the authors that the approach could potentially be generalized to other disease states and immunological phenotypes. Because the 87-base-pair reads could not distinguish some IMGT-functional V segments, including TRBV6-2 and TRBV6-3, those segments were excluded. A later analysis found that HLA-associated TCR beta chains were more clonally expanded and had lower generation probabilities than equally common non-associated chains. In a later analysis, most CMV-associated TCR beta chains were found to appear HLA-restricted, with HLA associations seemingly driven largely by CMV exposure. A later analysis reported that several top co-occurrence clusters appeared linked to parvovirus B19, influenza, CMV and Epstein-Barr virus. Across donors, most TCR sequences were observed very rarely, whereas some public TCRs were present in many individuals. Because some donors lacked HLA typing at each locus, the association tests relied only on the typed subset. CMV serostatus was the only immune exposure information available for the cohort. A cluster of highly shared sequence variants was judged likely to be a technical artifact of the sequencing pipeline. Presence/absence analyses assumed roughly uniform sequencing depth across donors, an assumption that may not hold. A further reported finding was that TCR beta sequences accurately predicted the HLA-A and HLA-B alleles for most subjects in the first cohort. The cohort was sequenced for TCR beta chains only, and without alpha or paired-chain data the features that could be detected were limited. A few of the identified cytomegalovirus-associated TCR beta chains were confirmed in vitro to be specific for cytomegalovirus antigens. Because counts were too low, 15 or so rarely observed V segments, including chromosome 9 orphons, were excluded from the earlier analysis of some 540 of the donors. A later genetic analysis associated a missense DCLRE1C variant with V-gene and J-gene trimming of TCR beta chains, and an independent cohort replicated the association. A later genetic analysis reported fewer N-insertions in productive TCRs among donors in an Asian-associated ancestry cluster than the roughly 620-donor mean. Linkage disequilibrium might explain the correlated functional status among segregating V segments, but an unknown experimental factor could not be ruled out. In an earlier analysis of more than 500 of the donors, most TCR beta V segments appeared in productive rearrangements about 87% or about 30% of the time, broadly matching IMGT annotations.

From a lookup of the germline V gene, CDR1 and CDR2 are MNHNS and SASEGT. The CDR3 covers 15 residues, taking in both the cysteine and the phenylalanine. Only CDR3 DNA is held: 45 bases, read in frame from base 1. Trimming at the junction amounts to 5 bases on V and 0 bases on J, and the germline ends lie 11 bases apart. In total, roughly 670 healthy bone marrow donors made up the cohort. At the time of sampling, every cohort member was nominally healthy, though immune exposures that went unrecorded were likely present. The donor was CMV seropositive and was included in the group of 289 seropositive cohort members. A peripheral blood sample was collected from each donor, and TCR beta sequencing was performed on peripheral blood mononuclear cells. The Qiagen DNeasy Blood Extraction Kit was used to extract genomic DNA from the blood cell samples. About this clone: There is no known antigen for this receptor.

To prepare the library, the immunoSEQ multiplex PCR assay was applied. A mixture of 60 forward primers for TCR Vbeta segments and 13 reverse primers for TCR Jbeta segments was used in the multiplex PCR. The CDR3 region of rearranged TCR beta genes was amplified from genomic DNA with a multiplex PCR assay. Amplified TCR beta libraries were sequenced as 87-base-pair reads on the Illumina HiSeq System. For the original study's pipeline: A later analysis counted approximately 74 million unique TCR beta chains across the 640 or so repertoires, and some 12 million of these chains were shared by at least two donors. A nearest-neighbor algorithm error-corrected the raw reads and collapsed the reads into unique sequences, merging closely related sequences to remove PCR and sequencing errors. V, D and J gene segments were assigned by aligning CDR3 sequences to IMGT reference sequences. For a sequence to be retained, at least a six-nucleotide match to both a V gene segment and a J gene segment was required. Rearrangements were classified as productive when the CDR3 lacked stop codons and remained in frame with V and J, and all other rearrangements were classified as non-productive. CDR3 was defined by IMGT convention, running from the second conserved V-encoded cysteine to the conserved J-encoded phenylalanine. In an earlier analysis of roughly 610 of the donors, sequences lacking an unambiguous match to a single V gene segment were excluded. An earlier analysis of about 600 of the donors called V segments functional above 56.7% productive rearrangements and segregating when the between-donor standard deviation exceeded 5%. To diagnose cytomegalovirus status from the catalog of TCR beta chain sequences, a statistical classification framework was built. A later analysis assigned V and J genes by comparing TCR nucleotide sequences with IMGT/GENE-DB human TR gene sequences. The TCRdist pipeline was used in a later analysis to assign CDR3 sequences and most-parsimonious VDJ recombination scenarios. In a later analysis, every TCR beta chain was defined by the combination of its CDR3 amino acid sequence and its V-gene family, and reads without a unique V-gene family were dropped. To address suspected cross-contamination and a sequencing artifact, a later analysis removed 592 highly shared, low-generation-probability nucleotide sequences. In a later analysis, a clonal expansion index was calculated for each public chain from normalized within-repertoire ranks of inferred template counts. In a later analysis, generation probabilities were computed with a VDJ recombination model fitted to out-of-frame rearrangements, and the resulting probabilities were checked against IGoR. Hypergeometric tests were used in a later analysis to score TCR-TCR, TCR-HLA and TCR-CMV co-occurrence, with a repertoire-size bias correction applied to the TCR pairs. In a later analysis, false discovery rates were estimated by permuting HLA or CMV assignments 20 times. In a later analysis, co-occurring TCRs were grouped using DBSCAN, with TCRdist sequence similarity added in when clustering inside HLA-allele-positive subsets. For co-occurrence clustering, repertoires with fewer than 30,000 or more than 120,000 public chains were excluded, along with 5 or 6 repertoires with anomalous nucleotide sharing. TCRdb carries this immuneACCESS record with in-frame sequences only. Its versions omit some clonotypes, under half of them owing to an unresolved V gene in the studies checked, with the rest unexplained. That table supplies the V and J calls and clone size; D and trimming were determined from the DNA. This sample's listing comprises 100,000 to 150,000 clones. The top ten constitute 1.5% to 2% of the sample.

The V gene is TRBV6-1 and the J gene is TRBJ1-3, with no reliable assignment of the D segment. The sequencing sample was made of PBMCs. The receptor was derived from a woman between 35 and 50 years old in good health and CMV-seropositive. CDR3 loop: CASSQATSSGNTIYF. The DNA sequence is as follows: TGTGCCAGCAGTCAGGCCACGAGCTCTGGAAACACCATATATTTT.